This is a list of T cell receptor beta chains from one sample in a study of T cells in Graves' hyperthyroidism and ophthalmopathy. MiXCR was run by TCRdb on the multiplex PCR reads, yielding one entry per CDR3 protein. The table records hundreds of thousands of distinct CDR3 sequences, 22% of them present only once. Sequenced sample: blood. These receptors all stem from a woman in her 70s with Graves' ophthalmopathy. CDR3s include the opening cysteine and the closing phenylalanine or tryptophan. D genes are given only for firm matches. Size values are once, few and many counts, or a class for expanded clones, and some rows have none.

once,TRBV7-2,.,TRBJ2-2,TGTACCAGCAGCTTAGCTGGGGAGCTGTTTTTT,CTSSLAGELFF
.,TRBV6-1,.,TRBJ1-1,TGTGCCAGCATCAACGGCGGGGTGGGGAACACTGAAGCTTTCTTT,CASINGGVGNTEAFF
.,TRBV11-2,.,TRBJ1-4,TGTGCCAGCAGCTCCGACGGCCTCAGCGAAAAACTGTTTTTT,CASSSDGLSEKLFF
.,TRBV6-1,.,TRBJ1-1,TGTGCCAGCAGTTTCGTCCAGGTTAACACTGAAGCTTTCTTT,CASSFVQVNTEAFF
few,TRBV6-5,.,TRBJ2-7,TGTGCCAGCAGTTACTCGGCAGGGAAAGGCTACGAGCAGTACTTC,CASSYSAGKGYEQYF
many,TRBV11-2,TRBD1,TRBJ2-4,TGTGCCAGCAGCTTAGAAGAGGGACAGGGGGCGCGAGGTCTCATTCAGTACTTC,CASSLEEGQGARGLIQYF
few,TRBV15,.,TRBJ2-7,TGTGCCACCAGCAGACAGACTGCATACGAGCAGTACTTC,CATSRQTAYEQYF
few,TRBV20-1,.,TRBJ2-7,TGCAGTGCTAGTTCTGCGACTAGCTCCTACGAGCAGTACTTC,CSASSATSSYEQYF
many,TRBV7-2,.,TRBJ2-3,TGTGCCAGCAGCTTAAAGGGTACGCAGTATTTT,CASSLKGTQYF
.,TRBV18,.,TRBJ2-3,TGTGCCAGCTCACCGGAGGGGATCACAGATACGCAGTATTTT,CASSPEGITDTQYF
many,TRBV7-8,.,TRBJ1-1,TGTGCCAGCAGCCGGGGAGGGACGAACACTGAAGCTTTCTTT,CASSRGGTNTEAFF
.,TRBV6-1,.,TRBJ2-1,TGTGCCAGTCAGGGAAGTAGGTACAATGAGCAGTTCTTC,CASQGSRYNEQFF
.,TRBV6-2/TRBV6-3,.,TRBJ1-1,TGTGCCGGACGGACAGACGTTCGGGCTTTCTTT,CAGRTDVRAFF
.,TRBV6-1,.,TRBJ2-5,TGTGCCAGCAGTGATCTTCCTACGGGACGAGGGCATGAGACCCAGTACTTC,CASSDLPTGRGHETQYF
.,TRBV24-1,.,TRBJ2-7,TGTGCCACCACCGAGAGAGGGGTCGAGCAGTACTTC,CATTERGVEQYF